The following is a TCR beta chain sequence with its context. Unique molecular identifiers were incorporated during preparation of the TCRbeta library. TCRdb itself ran the PCR reads through MiXCR, one entry per CDR3 protein. Here the sample spans 150,000 to 250,000 distinct CDR3 sequences, less than 15% being singletons. The data originate from a study of T-cell reconstitution after alpha-beta-depleted transplantation in children. Trimming pared 6 bases from V and 2 bases from J, leaving 16 bases between. CDR1 is DFQATT and CDR2 is SNEGSKA in the germline V gene (reference sequence). The CDR3 is 15 amino acids.

The sample here was PBMCs from the stem cell graft donor, taken from the stem cell graft. This TCR came from a human donor who donated a stem cell graft to a child with acute lymphoblastic leukemia. V is TRBV20-1 and J is TRBJ2-2; a possible D gene is TRBD1 (5 bases). The CDR3 loop is CSAISQEPNTGELFF. The CDR3 bases are TGCAGTGCCATATCACAGGAACCTAACACCGGGGAGCTGTTTTTT.